The clone carrying this TCR beta chain was seen a few times. Graves' hyperthyroidism is called stable when ophthalmopathy does not progress within 18 months. Disease duration under 2 months; hyperthyroidism patients were aged 18 to 65. The diagnoses drew upon clinical symptoms, serum thyroxine and TRAb, thyroid ultrasound and orbital computed tomography. This sample is part of a study of T cells in Graves' hyperthyroidism and ophthalmopathy. In the study overall: Pretreatment peripheral blood was obtained at initial diagnosis.

It was RNA transcripts that yielded the amplified TCR beta CDR3 regions. First-round RT-PCR with HTBI primers amplified the TCR CDR3 region. TCRdb recomputed calls from the multiplex PCR reads with MiXCR, one row per CDR3 protein. The top ten hold 30% to 40% of the sample, which has around 700,000 distinct CDR3 sequences, over 35% seen once. The CDR3 sequence is 14 residues long. Germline lookup yields CDR1 SQVTM and CDR2 ANQGSEA. V shed 6 bases, J shed 2 bases, and the junction held 8 bases outside the gene matches. This chain connects TRBV29-1 to TRBJ2-7; 9 bases align to TRBD1. The sample taken for sequencing was blood. This TCR came from a woman aged 40 to 55 with Graves' hyperthyroidism. The CDR3 bases are TGCAGCGTCCACACAGGGGGCTTTGCCTACGAGCAGTACTTC. Translated, it gives CSVHTGGFAYEQYF.